These 6 T cell receptor beta chains originate from one sample sequenced in a study of blood T cell repertoires in COVID-19. The repertoire was sequenced with immunoSEQ multiplex PCR; TCRdb's copy has only in-frame clones and lacks some. The sample carries approximately 150,000 clones, roughly 87% recorded once. The sequencing sample was made of peripheral blood. The receptors originated from a human donor in a cohort sampled during active COVID-19.

The chain carries TRBV7-9 and TRBJ2-1; the match to TRBD1 covers 7 bases. Looked up from germline, CDR1 is SEHNR and CDR2 is FQNEAQ (reference sequence). The ends lost 5 bases at V and 8 bases at J; junction bases unmatched: 3. The CDR3 has 12 amino acids. The CDR3 nucleotides read TGTGCCAGCAGCCCGCAGGGGGATGAGCAGTTCTTC. Translating it yields CASSPQGDEQFF.

V usage is TRBV30 and J usage is TRBJ1-1; TRBD1 agrees at 10 bases. V lost 3 bases, J lost 0 bases, and 7 bases stayed unmatched. This CDR3 region has 16 residues. CDR1 GTSNPN and CDR2 SVGIG come from the germline V gene (reference sequence). CDR3 in amino acids: CAWRDRGAWMNTEAFF. CDR3 bases: TGTGCCTGGAGGGACAGGGGGGCCTGGATGAACACTGAAGCTTTCTTT.

The chain carries TRBV3-1 (or the pseudogene TRBV3-2) and TRBJ2-5, with TRBD2 as a possible D gene (5 bases). The germline V gene encodes CDR1 LGHDT and CDR2 YNNKEL (reference sequence). Deletions cut 0 bases from V and 4 bases from J, with 15 bases between. The CDR3 length is 16 residues. The CDR3: CASSQEEPAAVETQYF. CDR3 sequence (DNA): TGTGCCAGCAGCCAAGAAGAACCAGCGGCCGTAGAGACCCAGTACTTC.

The chain carries TRBV5-1 and TRBJ2-3; weak D call: TRBD2 (5 bases). The CDR3 runs to 15 residues. Germline CDR1 SGHRS, CDR2 YFSETQ. Deletions cut 0 bases from V and 4 bases from J, with 12 bases between. The CDR3 reads CASSLARGRADTQYF. The CDR3 region has the DNA TGCGCCAGCAGCTTGGCGCGTGGGAGAGCAGATACGCAGTATTTT.

This clone has a single count. The V and J genes are TRBV25-1 and TRBJ1-1; 7 nucleotides line up with TRBD1. The CDR3 is made up of 14 amino acids. V trimming: 3 bases; J trimming: 8 bases; junction bases outside the gene matches: 9. Per the germline V gene, CDR1 is MGHDK and CDR2 is SYGVNS. The CDR3: CASSEEDRWDEAFF. The CDR3 region has the DNA TGTGCCAGCAGTGAGGAGGACAGGTGGGACGAAGCTTTCTTT.

This clone appeared a single time. The chain uses TRBV19 and TRBJ2-5; weak D call: TRBD2 (5 bases). The V end lost 3 bases, the J end lost 4 bases, and 18 bases lay between the germline ends. CDR1 and CDR2 from the germline V gene are LNHDA and SQIVND (reference sequence). The CDR3 is 16 residues long. The CDR3 bases are TGTGCCAGTAGTATTCGACTGGGCGGGTATGGAGAGACCCAGTACTTC. It is translated as CASSIRLGGYGETQYF.